Listed below are T cell receptor beta chains from one sample, sequenced in a study of T-cell reconstitution after alpha-beta-depleted transplantation in children. TCRdb reprocessed the PCR reads via MiXCR and lists one record per CDR3 protein. This sample has about 440,000 distinct CDR3 sequences, with roughly 44% found just once. Here the sequenced sample was PBMCs, taken before TCRalphabeta/CD19-depleted stem cell transplant. These receptors were obtained from a girl aged 2 to 10 with aplastic anemia, due to receive a stem cell transplant. The CDR3 runs from the conserved cysteine through the conserved F or W. Each record gives: J gene, V gene, CDR3 protein.

>TRBJ2-6|TRBV12-3/TRBV12-4
CASTRQTSGANVLTF
>TRBJ2-7|TRBV4-1
CASSQDPWGNEQYF
>TRBJ2-1|TRBV4-2
CASSQDLELSEFF
>TRBJ2-6|TRBV11-2
CASTPSGLADSGANVLTF
>TRBJ2-1|TRBV10-3
CAISDNGRGAEQFF
>TRBJ2-1|TRBV27
CASTPRGIGSYNEQFF
>TRBJ2-3|TRBV29-1
CSVGWASGSTDTQYF
>TRBJ2-3|TRBV20-1
CSAPVGGSIADTQYF
>TRBJ1-5|TRBV20-1
CSATTSSVGSQPQHF
>TRBJ2-7|TRBV4-1
CASSQGGVGGEQYF
>TRBJ1-2|TRBV20-1
CSAIPTGFLYGYTF
>TRBJ2-7|TRBV7-6
CASSVAGNWYEQYF
>TRBJ2-2|TRBV25-1
CASRRAGDTGELFF
>TRBJ2-1|TRBV7-2
CASSNRHNEQFF
>TRBJ2-3|TRBV5-1
CASSLAGDRRTDTQYF
>TRBJ2-7|TRBV20-1
CSARDMGEGYEQYF
>TRBJ2-1|TRBV5-1
CASSFGKSSYNEQFF
>TRBJ2-7|TRBV2
CASSEGDADSYEQYF
>TRBJ2-2|TRBV20-1
CSARDFQGARGTGELFF
>TRBJ2-7|TRBV6-5
CASSSTGDGDHEQYF
>TRBJ1-1|TRBV5-1
CASSPGQDNTAFF
>TRBJ2-3|TRBV5-1
CASSLRRYGQDTDTQYF
>TRBJ2-1|TRBV20-1
CSARDRRLTYNEQFF
>TRBJ2-3|TRBV20-1
CSASTSLARDTQYF
>TRBJ2-7|TRBV9
CASSVSREDEQYF
>TRBJ2-7|TRBV12-3/TRBV12-4
CASSSHGTGGSEQYF
>TRBJ2-2|TRBV30
CAWSFRTGGELFF
>TRBJ2-7|TRBV20-1
CSARSAELPSYEQYF
>TRBJ1-6|TRBV3-1
CASSQGFGPIDSPLHF
>TRBJ1-1|TRBV28
CASSLFPSTGTEAFF
>TRBJ2-3|TRBV6-5
CASSYSSGSSTDTQYF
>TRBJ2-1|TRBV20-1
CSALLGSYNEQFF
>TRBJ2-3|TRBV7-2
CASSSKTRDRGRDTQYF
>TRBJ2-7|TRBV21-1
CASSKRGTKGLGLAGSSEQYF
>TRBJ2-5|TRBV10-3
CAISESGEYQETQYF
>TRBJ2-3|TRBV30
CAWTSTDTQYF
>TRBJ2-3|TRBV20-1
CSASLGVSTDTQYF
>TRBJ2-3|TRBV6-2/TRBV6-3
CASRLTPITSGRPRSDTQYF
>TRBJ2-7|TRBV28
CASSLRGRRYEQYF
>TRBJ2-1|TRBV28
CASSFLSSLGGAYNEQFF
>TRBJ2-1|TRBV12-3/TRBV12-4
CASRIAGGSYNEQFF
>TRBJ1-5|TRBV20-1
CSARDPSWGNQPQHF
>TRBJ2-7|TRBV13
CASSLAGGLEEQYF
>TRBJ2-4|TRBV20-1
CSAREAKNIQYF
>TRBJ2-4|TRBV15
CATRFSVDLNFQYF
>TRBJ1-2|TRBV29-1
CSVFRTDGDGYTF
>TRBJ2-2|TRBV20-1
CSARGRTSGKYTGELFF
>TRBJ2-3|TRBV4-1
CASSQAAPSARTDTQYF
>TRBJ2-1|TRBV27
CASSWVGGLGQGEQFF
>TRBJ1-3|TRBV5-1
CASSLGSQARNTIYF
>TRBJ2-3|TRBV6-2/TRBV6-3
CASMGRELDTQYF
>TRBJ2-1|TRBV7-2
CASSLGPDQKQFF
>TRBJ2-2|TRBV4-2
CASSRGQGGPGELFF
>TRBJ1-3|TRBV6-1
CATQSRGGPLGNTIYF
>TRBJ1-5|TRBV6-5
CASSIPGQGKNQPQHF
>TRBJ2-7|TRBV5-5
CASSPGQYEQYF
>TRBJ2-7|TRBV9
CASSESGRAGEQYF
>TRBJ1-3|TRBV20-1
CSARDQGSPGNTIYF
>TRBJ2-1|TRBV11-2
CASSFSLARENEQFF
>TRBJ2-3|TRBV18
CASSPFGGTTDTQYF